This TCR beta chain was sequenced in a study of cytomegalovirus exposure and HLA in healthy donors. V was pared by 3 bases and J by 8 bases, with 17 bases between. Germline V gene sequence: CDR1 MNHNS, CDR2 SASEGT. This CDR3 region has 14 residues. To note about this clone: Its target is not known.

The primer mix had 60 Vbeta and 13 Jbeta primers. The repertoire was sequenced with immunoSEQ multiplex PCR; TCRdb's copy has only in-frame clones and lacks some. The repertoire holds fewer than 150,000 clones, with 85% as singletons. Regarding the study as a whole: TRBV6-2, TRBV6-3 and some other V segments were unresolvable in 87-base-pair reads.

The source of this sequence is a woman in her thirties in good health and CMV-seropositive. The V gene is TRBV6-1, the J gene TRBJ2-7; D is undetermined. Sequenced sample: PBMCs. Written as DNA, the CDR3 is TGTGCCAGCAGTGAGTGGGCAGCCAGGTCGCAGCAGTACTTC. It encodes CASSEWAARSQQYF.